What follows is one T cell receptor beta chain and its context. CDR1 and CDR2 (germline): MNHEY, SMNVEV (reference sequence). The V end lost 6 bases, the J end lost 4 bases, and 18 bases lay between the germline ends. The CDR3 loop spans 15 amino acids. This entry is derived from a study of blood T cell repertoires in COVID-19. Study overall: PBMCs, B-cell-depleted T cells, or T cells provided the cDNA or gDNA that made up the material.

Assay: immunoSEQ multiplex PCR; the TCRdb copy retains only in-frame clones and omits some. The data contain about 120,000 clones, approximately 82% of them singletons. The sequence derives from a man younger than 40 with acute or convalescent COVID-19. The chain is built from TRBV27 and TRBJ2-5; a possible D gene is TRBD2 (7 bases). The specimen sequenced was peripheral blood. The CDR3 region is CASRSLLGGGETQYF. DNA of the CDR3: TGTGCCAGCAGGTCTTTATTGGGAGGGGGAGAGACCCAGTACTTC.